This T cell receptor beta chain originates from a study of blood T cell repertoires in COVID-19. The germline gives CDR1 SGHDT, CDR2 YYEEEE. The CDR3 contains 13 residues. V gave up 5 bases and J gave up 5 bases, with 10 bases separating them. This clone was detected only a few times. Sequenced by immunoSEQ multiplex PCR; TCRdb stores in-frame clones only, minus some. The sample comprises tens of thousands of clones, 84% of which are singletons, and 10% to 15% rests with the top ten. Sequencing input: peripheral blood. The receptor comes from a human donor in a cohort sampled during active COVID-19. The chain has TRBV5-6 and TRBJ1-4; D unclear. The CDR3 here is CASRGGRNEKLFF. In DNA form, the CDR3 reads TGTGCCAGCAGGGGAGGACGCAATGAAAAACTGTTTTTT. The complete variable domain, with remaining parts taken from reference TRBV5-6 and TRBJ1-4, reads DAGVTQSPTHLIKTRGQQVTLRCSPKSGHDTVSWYQQALGQGPQFIFQYYEEEERQRGNFPDRFSGHQFPNYSSELNVNALLLGDSALYLCASRGGRNEKLFFGSGTQLSVL.